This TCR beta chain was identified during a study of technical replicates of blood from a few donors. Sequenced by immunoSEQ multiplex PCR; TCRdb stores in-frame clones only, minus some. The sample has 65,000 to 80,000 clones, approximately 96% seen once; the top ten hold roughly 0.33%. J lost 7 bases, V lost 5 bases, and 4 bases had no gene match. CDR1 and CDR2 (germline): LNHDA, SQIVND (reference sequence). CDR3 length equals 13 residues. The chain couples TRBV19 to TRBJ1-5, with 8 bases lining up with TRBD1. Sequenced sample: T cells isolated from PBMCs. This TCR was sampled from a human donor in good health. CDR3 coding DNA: TGTGCCAGTAGTCCAGGACAGGGCCAGCCCCAGCATTTT. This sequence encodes CASSPGQGQPQHF.